The rows below give T cell receptor beta chains drawn from one sample of a study of tumor and adjacent non-tumor tissue in lung cancer. TCRdb re-analysed the multiplex PCR reads in MiXCR, keeping a single row per CDR3 protein. The table records fewer than 100,000 distinct CDR3 sequences, approximately 73% of them present only once. Sequenced sample: distant non-tumor lung tissue. These receptor sequences come from a woman between 50 and 59 years old with non-small cell lung cancer. The CDR3 runs from the conserved cysteine through the conserved F or W. The D gene is left open where the match is weak. The size entry is marked missing in some rows and otherwise reads once, few, many or a size class.

D,J,size,V,CDR3,DNA
TRBD2,TRBJ2-7,many,TRBV5-6,CASSLLALKGYEQYF,TGTGCCAGCAGCTTACTAGCGCTAAAAGGTTACGAGCAGTACTTC
-,TRBJ2-2,-,TRBV6-5,CASSGGLDTGELFF,TGTGCCAGTAGTGGCGGGTTGGACACCGGGGAGCTGTTTTTT
TRBD2,TRBJ2-7,-,TRBV6-5,CASSYDPLAGDEQYF,TGTGCCAGCAGTTACGACCCCCTAGCGGGTGATGAGCAGTACTTC
TRBD2,TRBJ2-5,medium-sized,TRBV11-2,CASSLEVGGRETQYF,TGTGCCAGCAGCTTAGAGGTTGGCGGGAGAGAGACCCAGTACTTC
-,TRBJ2-2,-,TRBV11-3,CASSPIQTGELFF,TGTGCCAGCAGCCCGATACAGACCGGGGAACTGTTTTTT
-,TRBJ2-1,-,TRBV6-5,CASSGQYNEQFF,TGTGCCAGCTCCGGACAGTACAATGAGCAGTTCTTC
-,TRBJ2-2,-,TRBV12-3/TRBV12-4,CACSLNTGELLF,TGTGCCTGCAGCCTCAACACCGGGGAGCTGCTTTTT
TRBD2,TRBJ2-1,-,TRBV11-2,CVSSLEWAGVDFF,TGTGTCAGCAGCTTAGAGTGGGCGGGAGTCGATTTCTTC
-,TRBJ2-1,-,TRBV20-1,CSAQRGRCSHNEQFF,TGCAGTGCTCAACGTGGGAGGTGCTCCCACAATGAGCAGTTCTTC
TRBD1,TRBJ2-1,-,TRBV10-2,CASSGTGVGHDEKFF,TGCGCCAGCAGCGGGACAGGGGTGGGTCACGATGAAAAGTTCTTC
TRBD2,TRBJ2-5,many,TRBV29-1,CSVRGGAKEETQYF,TGCAGCGTTCGCGGGGGAGCTAAAGAGGAGACCCAGTACTTC
-,TRBJ1-3,-,TRBV15,CATSSQKIRFLSSGNIIYF,TGTGCCACCAGCAGCCAAAAGATCAGGTTCCTGAGCTCTGGAAACATCATATATTTT
-,TRBJ2-3,once,TRBV12-3/TRBV12-4,CTSSWASGSGGDTQYF,-
-,TRBJ1-2,-,TRBV4-2,CASSQETRGSYGYIF,TGTGCCAGCAGCCAAGAGACAAGGGGCAGCTATGGCTACATCTTC
TRBD2,TRBJ2-7,-,TRBV6-2/TRBV6-3,CTSSYVGLAVVEQYF,TGTACCAGCAGTTACGTAGGACTAGCGGTAGTCGAGCAGTACTTC
-,TRBJ2-7,-,TRBV11-2,CASSQTDTAYKQYF,TGTGCCAGCAGCCAGACGGACACTGCATACAAGCAGTACTTC
-,TRBJ2-3,many,TRBV10-3,CAISDRAGTDTQYF,TGTGCCATCAGTGACAGGGCGGGCACAGATACGCAGTATTTT
-,TRBJ1-1,-,TRBV29-1,CSAYIPTGAEAFF,TGCAGCGCCTATATCCCCACAGGAGCCGAAGCTTTCTTT
-,TRBJ2-7,-,TRBV6-6,CASSSRDGSYEQYF,TGTGCCAGCAGTTCGCGGGACGGATCCTACGAGCAGTACTTC
-,TRBJ2-7,once,TRBV11-2,CANSLGSGPGKRYF,TGTGCCAACAGCTTAGGGTCGGGGCCGGGCAAGCGGTACTTC
TRBD2,TRBJ2-7,-,TRBV6-5,CASSYSVYGLAGGEQYF,TGTGCCAGCAGTTACTCGGTATACGGACTAGCGGGAGGGGAGCAGTATTTC
-,TRBJ2-7,-,TRBV2,CASRLSDGSNYEQYF,TGTGCCAGCAGACTCTCAGATGGATCCAACTACGAGCAGTACTTC
-,TRBJ1-1,many,TRBV29-1,CSVTPGLGGDAFF,TGCAGCGTCACCCCAGGGCTCGGGGGGGACGCTTTCTTT
-,TRBJ2-7,-,TRBV5-1,CASSLRRDRIYERYF,TGCGCCAGCAGCTTGAGGCGGGACAGAATCTACGAGCGGTACTTC
-,TRBJ2-1,many,TRBV20-1,CSASDTRDYNEQFF,TGCAGTGCTAGCGACACTAGGGACTACAATGAGCAGTTCTTC
-,TRBJ2-1,-,TRBV4-1,CASSPAPMGDEQFF,TGCGCCAGCAGCCCGGCGCCGATGGGAGATGAGCAGTTCTTC
-,TRBJ1-4,-,TRBV6-5,CTSSELVGLSEKLFF,TGTACCAGCAGTGAGCTTGTCGGGTTAAGTGAAAAACTGTTTTTT
-,TRBJ2-1,few,TRBV7-3,CASSRTRDELFF,TGTGCCAGCAGCCGTACTAGGGATGAGCTGTTCTTC
TRBD1,TRBJ2-2,few,TRBV5-1,CASRQGSNTGELFF,TGCGCCAGCAGACAGGGGTCGAACACCGGGGAGCTGTTTTTT
-,TRBJ2-1,-,TRBV6-1,CTSSETWEAGHEQFF,TGTACCAGCAGTGAAACGTGGGAGGCGGGGCATGAGCAGTTCTTC
-,TRBJ2-3,-,TRBV4-1,CASIQERGTDTQYF,TGCGCCAGCATCCAAGAACGCGGGACGGATACGCAGTATTTT
TRBD1,TRBJ2-7,-,TRBV29-1,CSVARDRSSYDQYF,TGCAGCGTGGCACGGGACAGGAGCTCCTACGACCAGTACTTC
-,TRBJ1-5,-,TRBV10-2,CASGKAGSSNQPQHF,TGTGCCAGCGGAAAAGCCGGGTCTTCCAATCAGCCCCAGCATTTT
-,TRBJ2-1,-,TRBV5-6,CASSSGGGTWGNEKFF,TGTGCCAGCAGCTCGGGTGGGGGGACTTGGGGCAATGAGAAGTTCTTC
-,TRBJ2-7,-,TRBV6-6,CASRDIVAGSPSYEQYF,TGTGCCAGCAGGGACATAGTTGCCGGGAGCCCCTCCTACGAGCAGTACTTC
-,TRBJ2-3,once,TRBV5-1,CASNTRDAADTQFF,TGCGCCAGCAACACGAGGGACGCCGCAGATACGCAGTTTTTT
TRBD1,TRBJ1-1,-,TRBV11-2,CANSFLPQGAEAFF,TGTGCCAACAGCTTCCTCCCCCAGGGGGCAGAAGCTTTCTTT
-,TRBJ2-5,-,TRBV6-5,CASSYRGETQYF,TGTGCCAGCAGTTATCGGGGAGAGACCCAGTACTTC
-,TRBJ2-3,many,TRBV28,CASSVSTDTQYF,TGTGCCAGCAGCGTAAGCACAGATACGCAGTATTTT
-,TRBJ2-2,-,TRBV30,CVWKPGPNTGELFF,TGTGTCTGGAAGCCTGGACCGAACACCGGGGAGCTGTTTTTT
-,TRBJ2-5,few,TRBV6-1,CASSVQLQGTQYF,TGTGCCAGCAGTGTCCAGCTCCAAGGGACCCAGTACTTC
TRBD2,TRBJ2-3,few,TRBV29-1,CSVEVGEAGVSTDTQYF,TGCAGCGTTGAAGTCGGCGAGGCGGGAGTGAGCACAGATACGCAGTATTTT
-,TRBJ1-5,-,TRBV5-1,CASSLATPDTQHF,TGCGCCAGCAGCTTGGCCACCCCAGATACGCAGCATTTT
-,TRBJ2-1,-,TRBV4-2,CASSRQTSRESSYNEQFF,TGTGCCAGCAGCCGTCAGACTTCTAGGGAGAGCTCCTACAATGAGCAGTTCTTC
TRBD2,TRBJ2-7,-,TRBV29-1,CSVKLAGGASIYGQYF,TGCAGCGTGAAACTGGCGGGAGGCGCGTCGATCTACGGACAGTACTTC
-,TRBJ2-7,-,TRBV7-9,CASTLFDEQYF,TGTGCCAGCACCTTATTTGACGAGCAGTACTTC
-,TRBJ1-5,-,TRBV5-8,CAGFAGDISNQPQHF,TGTGCCGGCTTCGCAGGGGATATTAGCAATCAGCCCCAGCATTTT
TRBD1,TRBJ2-7,many,TRBV7-9,CASSLVGTASYEQYF,TGTGCCAGCAGCTTAGTGGGGACAGCGTCCTACGAGCAGTACTTC
-,TRBJ2-2,-,TRBV24-1,CATSDLPPANTGVLFF,TGTGCCACCAGTGATTTGCCCCCGGCGAACACCGGAGTGCTGTTTTTT
-,TRBJ2-7,-,TRBV5-1,CASRRLDGPSYEQCF,TGCGCCAGCAGGAGACTTGACGGACCCTCCTACGAGCAGTGCTTC
-,TRBJ2-7,-,TRBV10-3,CASPNRDSYGQYF,TGTGCCTCCCCGAACAGGGACTCCTACGGGCAGTACTTC
-,TRBJ1-6,-,TRBV11-2,CASSFRAGESPLHF,TGTGCCAGCAGTTTTCGGGCAGGGGAATCACCCCTCCACTTT
-,TRBJ2-1,-,TRBV4-1,CVSSQDTGFSGERFF,TGCGTCAGCAGCCAAGATACGGGGTTTAGCGGAGAGCGGTTCTTC